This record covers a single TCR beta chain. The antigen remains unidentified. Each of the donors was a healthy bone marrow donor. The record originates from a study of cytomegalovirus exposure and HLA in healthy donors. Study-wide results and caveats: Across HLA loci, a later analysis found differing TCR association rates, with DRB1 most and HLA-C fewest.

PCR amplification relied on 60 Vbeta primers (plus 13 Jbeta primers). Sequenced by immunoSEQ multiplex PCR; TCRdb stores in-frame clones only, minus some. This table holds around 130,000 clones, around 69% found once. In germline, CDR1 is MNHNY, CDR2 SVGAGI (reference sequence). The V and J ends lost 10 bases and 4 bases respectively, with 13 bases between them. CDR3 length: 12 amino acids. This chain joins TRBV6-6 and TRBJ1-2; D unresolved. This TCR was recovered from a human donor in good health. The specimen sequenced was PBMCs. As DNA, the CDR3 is TGTGCCACCACAAGCGGGCTCTATGGCTACACCTTC. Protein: CATTSGLYGYTF.